These 21 T cell receptor beta chains were all obtained from the same sample, sequenced in a study of blood T cell repertoires in COVID-19. TCRdb's table, derived via immunoSEQ multiplex PCR, lists solely in-frame clones and lacks some. The sample consists of a few hundred thousand clones, 87% of them appearing once. Sequences were obtained from peripheral blood. The receptors shown here come from a man aged 55 to 70 who had recovered from COVID-19.

There are a few counts of this clone. This chain connects TRBV29-1 to TRBJ1-3; D gene unclear. Germline CDR1 and CDR2: SQVTM and ANQGSEA. V gave up 0 bases and J gave up 0 bases, with 3 bases separating them. The CDR3 consists of 13 residues. The CDR3 DNA sequence: TGCAGCGTTGAAGAACTCTCTGGAAACACCATATATTTT. It codes for CSVEELSGNTIYF.

J is TRBJ2-2 and V is TRBV9; D ambiguous. The V and J ends lost 0 bases and 1 base respectively, with 7 bases between them. Germline V lookup: CDR1 SGDLS, CDR2 YYNGEE. CDR3 size: 15 residues. DNA for the CDR3: TGTGCCAGCAGCGTAGGGAGCGTGAACACCGGGGAGCTGTTTTTT. It encodes CASSVGSVNTGELFF.

V is TRBV7-9 and J is TRBJ1-1; 7 bases map to TRBD1. CDR3 length: 16 amino acids. CDR1 and CDR2 (germline): SEHNR, FQNEAQ (reference sequence). V lost 5 bases to trimming and J lost 0 bases; unmatched junction nucleotides: 9. The CDR3 sequence: CASSPDREWMNTEAFF. The CDR3 DNA reads as TGTGCCAGCAGCCCCGACAGGGAGTGGATGAACACTGAAGCTTTCTTT. Supplemented by reference TRBV7-9 and TRBJ1-1, the full variable domain reads DTGVSQNPRHKITKRGQNVTFRCDPISEHNRLYWYRQTLGQGPEFLTYFQNEAQLEKSRLLSDRFSAERPKGSFSTLEIQRTEQGDSAMYLCASSPDREWMNTEAFFGQGTRLTVV.

The J gene is TRBJ2-5, the V gene TRBV10-1, with 7 bases identical to TRBD1. This CDR3 is built from 14 residues. From germline, CDR1 is WNHNN and CDR2 SYGVQD (reference sequence). With V trimmed by 5 bases and J by 3 bases, 6 bases remained unmatched. CDR3 region: CASSSGQAEETQYF. CDR3 nucleotide sequence: TGCGCCAGCAGTAGTGGACAGGCTGAAGAGACCCAGTACTTC.

This clone was seen a few times. The chain uses TRBV5-4 and TRBJ1-3; D may be TRBD1 (5 bases). This CDR3 spans 16 amino acids. Per germline, CDR1 SGHNT and CDR2 YYREEE (reference sequence). Deletions cut 4 bases from V and 3 bases from J, with 17 bases between. CDR3 nucleotide sequence: TGTGCCAGCAGCGCCCCAGGGTCGCATGATGGAAACACCATATATTTT. Its translation is CASSAPGSHDGNTIYF. Full variable domain (missing parts from reference TRBV5-4 and TRBJ1-3): ETGVTQSPTHLIKTRGQQVTLRCSSQSGHNTVSWYQQALGQGPQFIFQYYREEENGRGNFPPRFSGLQFPNYSSELNVNALELDDSALYLCASSAPGSHDGNTIYFGEGSWLTVV.

The V and J genes are TRBV6-5 and TRBJ2-7, with 7 bases identical to TRBD1. Germline assignment: CDR1 MNHEY and CDR2 SVGAGI. CDR3 length: 12 amino acids. Trimming cost V 8 bases and J 0 bases; bases outside gene matches: 1. The CDR3 DNA follows: TGTGCCAGCGGGGACAGCTCCTACGAGCAGTACTTC. Its translation is CASGDSSYEQYF.

The chain couples TRBV11-2 to TRBJ1-2; 7 nucleotides line up with TRBD1. V was pared by 1 base and J by 8 bases, with 13 bases of the junction left unmatched. The CDR3 is 16 amino acids. Per the germline V gene, CDR1 is SGHAT and CDR2 is FQNNGV. This CDR3 reads CASSLGSTTWGQGYTF. CDR3 DNA: TGTGCCAGCAGCTTAGGTTCTACGACGTGGGGACAGGGCTACACCTTC.

V is TRBV28 and J is TRBJ1-2; 7 nucleotides line up with TRBD1. This CDR3 region has 16 residues. V shed 6 bases and J 5 bases; nucleotides not matched to a gene: 15. Germline V gene data show CDR1 as MDHEN and CDR2 as SYDVKM. Here the CDR3 DNA reads TGTGCCAGCAGCTCCCTGAAACTCACAGGGGAGTATGGCTACACCTTC. This translates into CASSSLKLTGEYGYTF.

The rearrangement joins TRBV7-2 to TRBJ1-1; 10 bases are a match to TRBD1. Germline loops: CDR1 SGHTA, CDR2 FQGNSA. The trim removed 5 bases at V and 5 bases at J, leaving 8 bases unmatched. The CDR3 is 15 residues long. The CDR3 loop reads CASSNRQGAGTEAFF. The CDR3 bases are TGTGCCAGCAGCAACCGACAGGGGGCAGGAACTGAAGCTTTCTTT.

The chain is built from TRBV27 and TRBJ2-2; a weak D match, TRBD1 (5 bases). Germline V CDR1 and CDR2: MNHEY, SMNVEV (reference sequence). CDR3 length: 16 residues. V was clipped by 7 bases and J by 4 bases, with 19 bases between them. The CDR3, as DNA: TGTGCCAGCAAACGCGAGGCCAGACAGCTCACCGGGGAGCTGTTTTTT. Translated: CASKREARQLTGELFF.

This clone was observed once. The chain joins TRBV3-1 (or the pseudogene TRBV3-2) to TRBJ1-1; D gene unclear. This CDR3 has 15 amino acids. CDR1 is LGHDT, CDR2 YNNKEL, per germline (reference sequence). V gave up 4 bases and J gave up 1 base, with 13 bases separating them. Written as DNA, the CDR3 is TGTGCCAGCAGCCCCCGGGGATTTGGGAACACTGAAGCTTTCTTT. This gives the protein CASSPRGFGNTEAFF.

The V call is TRBV7-6, the J call TRBJ1-2; D gene ambiguous. V lost 4 bases and J lost 3, with 12 bases in between. This CDR3 has 14 amino acids. The germline V gene has CDR1 SGHVS and CDR2 FNYEAQ. CDR3 sequence: CASSSAGRDYGYTF. The CDR3 nucleotides are TGTGCCAGCAGCTCCGCCGGGAGGGACTATGGCTACACCTTC.

The J gene is TRBJ1-5, the V gene TRBV19; tentative D call: TRBD1 (6 bases). Trimming left V 1 base short and J 9 bases short, with 10 bases between. The length of the CDR3 is 13 residues. Germline V gene lookup returns CDR1 LNHDA and CDR2 SQIVND (reference sequence). CDR3 loop: CASSIGGGGPQHF. CDR3 nucleotides: TGTGCCAGTAGTATAGGGGGAGGGGGGCCCCAGCATTTT.

The J gene is TRBJ1-1, the V gene TRBV27; 7 bases are shared with TRBD1. After removal of 5 bases from V and 11 bases from J, the junction contained 8 bases not matched to a gene. The germline gives CDR1 MNHEY, CDR2 SMNVEV (reference sequence). This CDR3 spans 12 amino acids. The CDR3 loop is CASSPPTGRAFF. In DNA form, the CDR3 reads TGTGCCAGCAGTCCCCCGACAGGGCGGGCTTTCTTT.

The chain carries TRBV4-3 and TRBJ2-3, with D possibly matching TRBD1 (6 bases). Germline loops: CDR1 LGHNA, CDR2 YSLEER. The CDR3 contains 18 residues. V lost 0 bases, J lost 2 bases, and 18 bases lay in between. The CDR3 DNA reads TGCGCCAGCAGCCAAGATACCTCGAGGGGGATTTACACAGATACGCAGTATTTT. This sequence encodes CASSQDTSRGIYTDTQYF.

The chain employs TRBV6-5 and TRBJ2-1; 7 nucleotides line up with TRBD1. V was clipped by 5 bases and J by 8 bases; unmatched bases: 3. Germline values: CDR1 MNHEY, CDR2 SVGAGI. There are 12 residues in the CDR3. The CDR3 nucleotides read TGTGCCAGCAGTACAGACAGGGATGAGCAGTTCTTC. As protein: CASSTDRDEQFF.

V and J are TRBV7-2 and TRBJ2-3, with D possibly being TRBD2 (5 bases). The germline V gene has CDR1 SGHTA and CDR2 FQGNSA. CDR3 length: 13 residues. Deletions cut 6 bases from V and 5 bases from J, with 12 bases between. This CDR3 is CASSYRGQDTQYF. The DNA for the CDR3 is TGTGCCAGCAGTTATAGAGGGCAAGATACGCAGTATTTT.

This clone was seen once. The rearrangement uses TRBV3-1 (or the pseudogene TRBV3-2) and TRBJ2-2; D call uncertain. The CDR3 is made up of 12 amino acids. V lost 6 bases, J lost 4 bases, and 6 bases lay in between. Germline V CDR1 and CDR2: LGHDT, YNNKEL (reference sequence). The CDR3: CASRQFTGELFF. In DNA, the CDR3 is TGTGCCAGCAGACAGTTCACCGGGGAGCTGTTTTTT.

This rearrangement joins TRBV6-5 to TRBJ1-1; D is uncertain. CDR3 length equals 13 residues. Trimming pared 8 bases from V and 5 bases from J, leaving 15 bases between. The germline gives CDR1 MNHEY, CDR2 SVGAGI. Written as DNA, the CDR3 is TGTGCCAGCCGACAATTTGGGAGGACTGAAGCTTTCTTT. It specifies CASRQFGRTEAFF.

J is TRBJ1-5 and V is TRBV10-1; 8 positions agree with TRBD1. Trimming at V came to 1 base and at J to 2 bases, leaving 13 bases not matched to a gene. CDR1 and CDR2 (germline): WNHNN, SYGVQD (reference sequence). The CDR3 has 19 residues. The CDR3 reads CASSELLDRAKLGNQPQHF. Written as DNA, the CDR3 is TGCGCCAGCAGTGAGTTGTTGGACAGGGCCAAATTAGGCAATCAGCCCCAGCATTTT.

For the CDR3, the DNA is TGTGCCAGCAGCTCCGGATCCCGGGACACTAACTCCTACAATGAGCAGTTCTTC. This sequence encodes CASSSGSRDTNSYNEQFF. The rearrangement uses TRBV7-8 and TRBJ2-1, with D possibly being TRBD1 (6 bases). The V end was cut by 4 bases, the J end by 0 bases, with 19 bases between. The V gene's germline CDR1 is SGHVS and CDR2 FQNEAQ. The CDR3 consists of 18 residues.